This TCR beta chain was sequenced for a study of T cell changes during pregnancy in multiple sclerosis. Some clones are missing from TCRdb's copy, which holds only in-frame ones; the method was immunoSEQ multiplex PCR. This table has approximately 80,000 clones, approximately 93% appearing once. V lost 6 bases to trimming and J lost 6 bases, with 21 bases between them. CDR1 is MNHNY and CDR2 is SVGAGI in the germline V gene (reference sequence). CDR3 size: 15 residues. The chain joins TRBV6-6 to TRBJ2-7; perhaps TRBD1 as D (5 bases). This TCR was sampled from a female donor in good health, enrolled as a control in a pregnancy study. This specimen consisted of peripheral blood, obtained in the second trimester of pregnancy. The CDR3 reads CASRDRYGINSEQYF. The DNA of the CDR3 is TGTGCCAGCAGAGACAGATATGGGATCAATAGCGAGCAGTACTTC.